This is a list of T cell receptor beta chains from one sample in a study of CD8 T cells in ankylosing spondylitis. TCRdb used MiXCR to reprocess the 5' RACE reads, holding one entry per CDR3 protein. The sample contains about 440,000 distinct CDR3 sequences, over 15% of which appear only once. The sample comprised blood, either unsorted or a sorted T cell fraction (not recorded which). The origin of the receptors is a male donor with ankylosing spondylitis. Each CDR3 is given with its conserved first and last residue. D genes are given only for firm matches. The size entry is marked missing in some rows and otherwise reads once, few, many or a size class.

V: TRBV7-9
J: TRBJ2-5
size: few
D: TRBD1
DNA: TGTGCCAGCAGCCGAGGTGACAGGGTGGAGACCCAGTACTTC
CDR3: CASSRGDRVETQYF

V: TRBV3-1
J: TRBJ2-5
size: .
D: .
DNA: TGTGCCAGCAGCCAAAAGGGGACTGTACAAGAGACCCAGTACTTC
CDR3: CASSQKGTVQETQYF

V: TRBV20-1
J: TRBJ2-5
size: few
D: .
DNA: TGCAGTGCTAGCGGGGACCCCCAAGAGACCCAGTACTTC
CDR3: CSASGDPQETQYF

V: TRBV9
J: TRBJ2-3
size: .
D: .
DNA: TGTGCCAGCAGCGTATCGGCGTCGCAGCGCGATACGCAGTATTTT
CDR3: CASSVSASQRDTQYF

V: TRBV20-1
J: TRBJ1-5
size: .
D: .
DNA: TGCAGTGCAGGGAGGGGGACTGATAGCAATCAGCCCCAGCATTTT
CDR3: CSAGRGTDSNQPQHF

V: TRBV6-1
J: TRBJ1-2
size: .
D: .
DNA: TGTGCCAGCAGCCCTACCCGTACCTATGGCTACACCTTC
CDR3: CASSPTRTYGYTF

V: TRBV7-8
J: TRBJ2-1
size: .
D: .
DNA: TGTGCCAGCAGGGCGCCAGGGGAAAAGAATGAGCAGTTCTTC
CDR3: CASRAPGEKNEQFF

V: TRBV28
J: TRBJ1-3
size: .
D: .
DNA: TGTGCCAGCAGTTTCAAAACCTCGGCAAGCTCTGGAAACACCATATATTTT
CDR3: CASSFKTSASSGNTIYF

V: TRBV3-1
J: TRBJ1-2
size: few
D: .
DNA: TGTGCCAGCAGCCCCTCGGGGTCTCGCCGGCGGAACTATGGCTACACCTTC
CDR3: CASSPSGSRRRNYGYTF

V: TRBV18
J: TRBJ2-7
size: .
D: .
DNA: TGTGCCAGCTCACCACAGGAGGGGACCGAGCAGTACTTC
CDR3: CASSPQEGTEQYF

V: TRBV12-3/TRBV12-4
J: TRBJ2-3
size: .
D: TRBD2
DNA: TGTGCCAGCAGCTCGTCTAGACTAGCGGGGGGGCCGGGAACGCAGTATTTT
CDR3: CASSSSRLAGGPGTQYF

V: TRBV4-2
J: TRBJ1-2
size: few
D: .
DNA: TGTGCCAGCAGCCAATTGGTGGAGGGTGTCTATGGCTACACCTTC
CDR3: CASSQLVEGVYGYTF

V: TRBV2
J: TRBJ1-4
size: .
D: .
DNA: TGTGCCAGCAGTAGGGCTAATGAAAAACTGTTTTTT
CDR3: CASSRANEKLFF

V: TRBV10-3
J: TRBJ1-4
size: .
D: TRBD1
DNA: TGTGCCATCAGTGACGGGGGGACAGGGGGGATCAATGAAAAACTGTTTTTT
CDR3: CAISDGGTGGINEKLFF

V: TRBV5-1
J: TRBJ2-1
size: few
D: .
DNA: TGCGCCAGCGCCCTATCGACAGCCTACAATGAGCAGTTCTTC
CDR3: CASALSTAYNEQFF

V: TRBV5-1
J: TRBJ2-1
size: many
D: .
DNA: TGCGCCAGCAGCTTGGTTGGGGATAACAATGAGCAGTTCTTC
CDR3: CASSLVGDNNEQFF

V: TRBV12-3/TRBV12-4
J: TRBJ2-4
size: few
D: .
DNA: TGTGCCAGCAGTTCCCCCACGGTGGCCAAAAACATTCAGTACTTC
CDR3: CASSSPTVAKNIQYF

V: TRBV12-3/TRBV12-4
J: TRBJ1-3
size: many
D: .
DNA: TGTGCCAGCTTGGACGCCTCTGGAAACACCATATATTTT
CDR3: CASLDASGNTIYF

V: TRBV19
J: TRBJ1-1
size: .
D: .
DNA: TGTGCCAGTAGTACAGGAGAGAAAGAAGCTTTCTTT
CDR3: CASSTGEKEAFF

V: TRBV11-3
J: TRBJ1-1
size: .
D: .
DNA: TGTGCCAGCAGCTACAGGGCCGAGAGTGAAGCTTTCTTT
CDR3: CASSYRAESEAFF

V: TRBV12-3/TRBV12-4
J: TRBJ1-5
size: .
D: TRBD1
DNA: TGTGCCAGCAGTTTAGCGGGACAGGGAGGTGGAAGCAATCAGCCCCAGCATTTT
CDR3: CASSLAGQGGGSNQPQHF

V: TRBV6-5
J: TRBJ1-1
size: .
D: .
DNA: TGTGCCAGCAGTTATGGAGGGGGTTCAGCTTTCTTT
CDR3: CASSYGGGSAFF

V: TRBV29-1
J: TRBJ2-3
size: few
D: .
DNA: TGCAGCGTCGACTTTCTCGTTGGAGATACGCAGTATTTT
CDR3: CSVDFLVGDTQYF

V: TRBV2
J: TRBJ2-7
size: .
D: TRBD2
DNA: TGTGCCGGGGGGGAAAAGTACGAGCAGTACTTC
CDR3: CAGGEKYEQYF

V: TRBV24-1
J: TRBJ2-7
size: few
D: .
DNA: TGTGCCACCAGTGATCCCCGGGAAGTCACGTACGAGCAGTACTTC
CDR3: CATSDPREVTYEQYF

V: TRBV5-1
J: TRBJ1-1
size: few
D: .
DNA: TGCGCCAGCAGCTTGGAGCCGAACACTGAAGCTTTCTTT
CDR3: CASSLEPNTEAFF

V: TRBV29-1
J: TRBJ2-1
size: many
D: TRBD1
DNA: TGCAGCGTTGGGGCCAGGGGGCCCTACAATGAGCAGTTCTTC
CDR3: CSVGARGPYNEQFF

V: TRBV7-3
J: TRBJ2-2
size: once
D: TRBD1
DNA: TGTGCCAGCAGCAGAGACAGGGTTGAGTCTAAGACCGGGGAGCTGTTTTTT
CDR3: CASSRDRVESKTGELFF

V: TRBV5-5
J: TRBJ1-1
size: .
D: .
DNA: TGTGCCAGCAGCGCCAAACAGGGACGGGACACTGAAGCTTTCTTT
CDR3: CASSAKQGRDTEAFF

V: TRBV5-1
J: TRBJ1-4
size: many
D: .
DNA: TGCGCCAGCAGCTTATCCGGGGCCCGAAATGAAAAACTGTTTTTT
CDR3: CASSLSGARNEKLFF

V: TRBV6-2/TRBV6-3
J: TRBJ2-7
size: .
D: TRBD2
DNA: TGTGCCAGCAGTTACTACGAGACTAGCGGGAGAGGTTGGCAGTACTTC
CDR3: CASSYYETSGRGWQYF

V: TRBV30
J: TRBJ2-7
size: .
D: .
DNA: TGTGCCGCCACGAGGGAAACCTACGAGCAGTACTTC
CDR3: CAATRETYEQYF

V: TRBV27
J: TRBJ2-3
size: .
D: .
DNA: TGTGCCAGCAGCTTACGCCCATCGCGGTCTAGCACAGATACGCAGTATTTT
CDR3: CASSLRPSRSSTDTQYF